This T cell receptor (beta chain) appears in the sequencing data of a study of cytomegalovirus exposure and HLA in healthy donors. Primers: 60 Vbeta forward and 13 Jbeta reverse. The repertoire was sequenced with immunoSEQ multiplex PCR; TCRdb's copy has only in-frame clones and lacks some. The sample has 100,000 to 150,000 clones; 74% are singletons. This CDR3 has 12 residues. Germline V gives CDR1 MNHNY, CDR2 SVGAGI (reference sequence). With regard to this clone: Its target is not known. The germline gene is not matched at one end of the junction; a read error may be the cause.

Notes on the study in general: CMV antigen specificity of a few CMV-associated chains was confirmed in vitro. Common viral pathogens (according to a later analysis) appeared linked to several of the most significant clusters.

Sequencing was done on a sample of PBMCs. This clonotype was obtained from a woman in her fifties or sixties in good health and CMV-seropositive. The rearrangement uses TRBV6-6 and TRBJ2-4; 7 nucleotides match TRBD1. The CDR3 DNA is TGTGCCAGCGTCAGCACACAGGGGTATCGGCACTTC. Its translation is CASVSTQGYRHF.